This entry is about one T cell receptor (beta chain). Its antigen is undetermined. After isolation, RNA underwent reverse transcription to generate cDNA as the sequencing template. Libraries were prepared by immunoSEQ multiplex PCR; TCRdb keeps only in-frame clonotypes and omits some of them. The sample includes about 190,000 clones, around three fifths seen only once; the top ten take 1.3%. The length of the CDR3 is 15 residues. The germline V gene has CDR1 SGHDT and CDR2 YYEEEE. V was clipped by 4 bases and J by 1 base; unmatched bases: 3. Indicated treatment: oral pan-JAK inhibitor, 5-10 mg twice daily. These data belong to a study of CD8+ T cells in alopecia areata. Study results and caveats: Tofacitinib yielded significantly lower scalp clonality and fewer expanded CD8+ clones among the top 100. With tofacitinib ongoing, many expanded lesional clones persisted in both scalp and blood.

The receptor was isolated from a human donor with alopecia areata. The material was CD4+ T cells sorted from blood, obtained at week 49, from a patient treated with tofacitinib. The V and J genes are TRBV5-6 and TRBJ2-3; 10 bases agree with TRBD2. The CDR3 DNA reads TGTGCCAGCAGCCAAGGACTAGCGGGCACAGATACGCAGTATTTT. Translating it yields CASSQGLAGTDTQYF.